This is a list of T cell receptor beta chains from one sample in a study of T cell repertoires in cytomegalovirus infection. TCRdb independently ran MiXCR on the reads; one entry per CDR3 protein. The sample contains 650,000 to 900,000 distinct CDR3 sequences, approximately 29% of which appear only once. The antigens of these receptors remain unknown. The input for sequencing was cultured CD8+ T cells from PBMCs, taken from culture after CMV antigen stimulation. The receptors shown here come from a human donor in good health (CMV status not recorded). Some clones in this sample may be carry-over from other donors' samples. Each CDR3 is given with its conserved first and last residue. Fields, in order: V gene, J gene, CDR3 protein.

V gene: TRBV4-2; J gene: TRBJ2-7; CDR3 protein: CASSQAPADYRSSYEQYF
V gene: TRBV29-1; J gene: TRBJ1-1; CDR3 protein: CSVRQGWTEAFF
V gene: TRBV2; J gene: TRBJ2-1; CDR3 protein: CASTRIEQFF
V gene: TRBV6-5; J gene: TRBJ2-5; CDR3 protein: CASRNPGETQYF
V gene: TRBV29-1; J gene: TRBJ2-2; CDR3 protein: CSVLAGGFGELFF
V gene: TRBV6-5; J gene: TRBJ2-7; CDR3 protein: CASSYEGQDYEQYF
V gene: TRBV12-3/TRBV12-4; J gene: TRBJ1-1; CDR3 protein: CASGPGVSTEAFF
V gene: TRBV7-9; J gene: TRBJ1-2; CDR3 protein: CASSRRDRVLYGYTF
V gene: TRBV29-1; J gene: TRBJ2-2; CDR3 protein: CSVVERVTGELFF
V gene: TRBV27; J gene: TRBJ1-2; CDR3 protein: CASSPKRVNYYGYTF
V gene: TRBV4-1; J gene: TRBJ1-1; CDR3 protein: CASSPEEVAEAFF
V gene: TRBV5-6; J gene: TRBJ2-1; CDR3 protein: CASSLTPRDNEQFF
V gene: TRBV9; J gene: TRBJ1-1; CDR3 protein: CASSADRGFF
V gene: TRBV20-1; J gene: TRBJ2-4; CDR3 protein: CSASGGGNIQYF
V gene: TRBV9; J gene: TRBJ1-2; CDR3 protein: CASSSNPRTTNYGYTF
V gene: TRBV7-8; J gene: TRBJ2-3; CDR3 protein: CASSLVGSGTDTQYF
V gene: TRBV6-5; J gene: TRBJ2-3; CDR3 protein: CASSPTGTSGGATADTQYF
V gene: TRBV7-9; J gene: TRBJ1-5; CDR3 protein: CASSLGGGKQPQHF
V gene: TRBV7-9; J gene: TRBJ2-7; CDR3 protein: CASSSPGQGTNYEQYF
V gene: TRBV6-2/TRBV6-3; J gene: TRBJ1-2; CDR3 protein: CASSYTSGPNLTPNYGYTF
V gene: TRBV7-9; J gene: TRBJ1-1; CDR3 protein: CASSGPTGANTEAFF
V gene: TRBV14; J gene: TRBJ2-7; CDR3 protein: CASSPRDRQSYEQYF
V gene: TRBV7-2; J gene: TRBJ2-1; CDR3 protein: CASSLEVAGGTYNEQFF
V gene: TRBV6-5; J gene: TRBJ1-6; CDR3 protein: CASSPTGASSYNSPLHF
V gene: TRBV24-1; J gene: TRBJ2-1; CDR3 protein: CATSDSGPMTPYNEQFF
V gene: TRBV6-4; J gene: TRBJ1-1; CDR3 protein: CASSDSGHPNTEAFF
V gene: TRBV7-2; J gene: TRBJ1-2; CDR3 protein: CASSIPGGSNYGYTF
V gene: TRBV7-6; J gene: TRBJ1-2; CDR3 protein: CASSLKQGASPMGYSF